This T cell receptor beta chain appears in the sequencing data of a study of regulatory T cells in long-lasting Graves disease. As to time point: newly diagnosed GD, antithyroid drugs for less than 3 months. RNA isolated from PBMCs was used to make the TCR library. There are 15 residues in the CDR3. CDR1 SNHLY and CDR2 FYNNEI come from the germline V gene. V was trimmed by 3 bases and J by 0 bases, leaving 11 bases between them. Concerning this clonotype itself: As yet, its antigen is unknown.

Study-level findings and limits: TCR diversity was lower in persistent Graves' patients (versus newly diagnosed ones). More public clonotypes were shared by persistent patients (fewer than 3,000) than by new patients (roughly 870).

TCR beta libraries were built with iRepertoire HTBI primers and Arm-PCR of CDR3 regions. In TCRdb, the multiplex PCR reads were re-called with MiXCR into one record per CDR3 protein. The data show some 220,000 distinct CDR3 sequences, with approximately 19% seen just once and roughly 10% held by the top ten. These records were also assigned to another study, of T cells in Graves' hyperthyroidism and ophthalmopathy.

The TCR originated in a woman aged 25 to 45 with Graves disease. The input for sequencing was peripheral blood mononuclear cells (PBMCs), taken at new diagnosis, from a patient treated with antithyroid drugs. V gene TRBV2 combines with J gene TRBJ1-1, with a possible D match to TRBD1 (5 bases). The CDR3 spells CASSDSWGMNTEAFF. In DNA, the CDR3 is TGTGCCAGCAGTGATTCATGGGGGATGAACACTGAAGCTTTCTTT.